What follows describes a single T cell receptor (beta chain). Its antigen remains unidentified. V gave up 1 base and J gave up 4 bases, with 9 bases separating them. This CDR3 region has 14 residues. CDR1 SGHTA and CDR2 FQGNSA come from the germline V gene. PCR amplification relied on 60 Vbeta primers (plus 13 Jbeta primers). Only in-frame clones appear in the TCRdb table, and some are missing; sequencing was by immunoSEQ multiplex PCR. This table has roughly 120,000 clones, 75% to 85% appearing once. The data originate from a study of cytomegalovirus exposure and HLA in healthy donors. Study background: Early released data had about 80 million unique TCRs, all coming from HLA-typed donors. Membership in the Caucasian-associated ancestry cluster was found for approximately 85% of approximately 380 genotyped donors. Overall study findings and caveats: Listed as cytomegalovirus-associated were over 150 TCR beta chains.

The chain combines TRBV7-2 with TRBJ2-3; D gene uncertain. The sequencing sample was made of PBMCs. The TCR originated in a man aged 50-59 years in good health and CMV-seronegative. The CDR3 coding sequence is TGTGCCAGCAGCTTAGGGGTGGGCCCAGATACGCAGTATTTT. Its translation is CASSLGVGPDTQYF.